The clone carrying this T cell receptor beta chain was counted a few times. Its matching antigen is unknown. Germline V gene sequence: CDR1 SNHLY, CDR2 FYNNEI. Trimming pared 7 bases from V and 16 bases from J, leaving 14 bases between. The CDR3 length is 11 residues. This entry belongs to a study of T cell repertoires in cytomegalovirus infection. Study as a whole: Researchers turned to recently identified HLA-C-restricted CMV epitopes as well as well-studied HLA-B-restricted ones. Indications came from public TCR beta signatures; they pointed to CMV infection and to a matching HLA type. General study findings and limits: Summed frequency of shared TCR beta families picked out CMV carriers who also had the relevant HLA.

TCRdb re-analysed the reads in MiXCR, keeping a single row per CDR3 protein. The repertoire consists of approximately 150,000 distinct CDR3 sequences, with roughly 22% occurring once and the leading ten covering 25%. The rearrangement joins TRBV2 to TRBJ1-6; D perhaps matches TRBD1 (6 bases). The source material was CD8+ T cells from cultured PBMCs, sampled from culture after CMV antigen stimulation. This TCR derives from a human donor in good health (CMV status not recorded). Some clones in this sample may be carry-over from other donors' samples. The CDR3 bases are TGTGCCAGCAACCCAGGGGCACGACTCCACTTT. Its protein is CASNPGARLHF.